A single sample gave rise to the 5 T cell receptor beta chains below, sequenced in a study of read filtering for tumor transcriptome and immune sequencing. This library used approximately 0.4 ug RNA and molecular barcoded adaptors spanning alpha/delta and beta/gamma chains. TCRdb used MiXCR to reprocess the reads, holding one entry per CDR3 protein. The sample comprises about 47,000 distinct CDR3 sequences, more than 10% of which are singletons, and less than 15% rests with the top ten. The sample consisted of a population of CD138-negative cells sorted from bone marrow. The receptor source for this set is a donor at least 40 years old with multiple myeloma.

The chain uses TRBV11-1 and TRBJ2-2; TRBD1 or TRBD2 may be the D gene (6 bases each). The germline V gene encodes CDR1 SGHAT and CDR2 FQDESV (reference sequence). V lost 5 bases and J 1 base, leaving 8 bases between the germline ends. CDR3 size: 14 residues. The DNA for the CDR3 is TGTGCCAGCAGCGAGGGGGGGAACACCGGGGAGCTGTTTTTT. Translating it yields CASSEGGNTGELFF. The full variable domain, its missing parts supplied by reference TRBV11-1 and TRBJ2-2, is EAEVAQSPRYKITEKSQAVAFWCDPISGHATLYWYRQILGQGPELLVQFQDESVVDDSQLPKDRFSAERLKGVDSTLKIQPAELGDSAMYLCASSEGGNTGELFFGEGSRLTVL.

This clonotype was counted at least ten times. This chain connects TRBV28 to TRBJ1-1, with a possible D match to TRBD1 (6 bases). The length of the CDR3 is 16 residues. The V end was cut by 4 bases, the J end by 1 base, with 16 bases between. Germline-derived CDR1 and CDR2 are MDHEN and SYDVKM. This CDR3 reads CASSSPAGGGNTEAFF. The CDR3 coding sequence is TGTGCCAGCAGTTCTCCTGCGGGGGGCGGGAACACTGAAGCTTTCTTT.

This clonotype was counted many times. The chain combines TRBV9 with TRBJ2-1, with TRBD2 as a possible D gene (5 bases). CDR1 SGDLS and CDR2 YYNGEE come from the germline V gene. CDR3 length: 14 residues. Trimming removed 3 bases at V and 2 bases at J, with 9 bases between. The CDR3, as DNA: TGTGCCAGCAGCGACGGACTTGCCTACAATGAGCAGTTCTTC. This codes for CASSDGLAYNEQFF.

This clonotype has at least ten counts. The genes are TRBV9 and TRBJ1-3; D remains unclear. The V end was cut by 0 bases, the J end by 7 bases, with 5 bases between. This CDR3 comprises 12 residues. Germline V lookup: CDR1 SGDLS, CDR2 YYNGEE. CDR3 coding DNA: TGTGCCAGCAGCGTAGGGGATAACACCATATATTTT. This encodes CASSVGDNTIYF.

This clonotype appeared many times. The CDR3 sequence: CATSRDADLEQFF. Here the CDR3 DNA reads TGTGCCACCAGCAGAGATGCCGATCTGGAGCAGTTCTTC. V is TRBV15 and J is TRBJ2-1; D call uncertain. V gave up 0 bases and J gave up 10 bases, with 10 bases separating them. Germline values: CDR1 LNHNV, CDR2 YYDKDF (reference sequence). The CDR3 loop spans 13 amino acids.